The subject of this entry is one T cell receptor (beta chain). From germline, CDR1 is MNHEY and CDR2 SVGEGT. Trimming removed 5 bases at V and 15 bases at J, with 17 bases between. The CDR3 spans 12 residues. These data are taken from a study of blood T cell repertoires in COVID-19. Profiled with immunoSEQ multiplex PCR; TCRdb holds only in-frame clones, not every one. The sample lists some 130,000 clones, more than 75% occurring once. What was sequenced was peripheral blood. This clonotype was obtained from a woman aged 55-69 years with acute or convalescent COVID-19. The chain uses TRBV6-2 or TRBV6-3 and TRBJ1-5; maybe TRBD1 (6 bases). CDR3 region: CASSPGTFFGHF. The CDR3 nucleotides read TGTGCCAGCAGTCCCGGGACATTCTTCGGGCATTTT.